The 27 T cell receptor beta chains below were found in one sample sequenced in a study of T cell responses to AZD1222 COVID-19 vaccine. Profiling relied on immunoSEQ multiplex PCR, and the TCRdb table lists in-frame clones only, not all of them. The sample lists over 120,000 clones; approximately 85% were seen once. The sample in question was peripheral blood, obtained on day 0 of AZD1222 vaccination. These receptors all come from an adult in good health.

The chain joins TRBV6-1 to TRBJ1-6, with D tentatively TRBD1 (5 bases). This CDR3 spans 12 amino acids. Trimming took off 5 bases at V and 14 bases at J, with 13 bases between the two ends. Germline V lookup: CDR1 MNHNS, CDR2 SASEGT. This CDR3 reads CASSSQGVALHF. DNA for the CDR3: TGTGCCAGCAGTTCCCAGGGAGTGGCCCTCCACTTT.

The chain uses TRBV19 and TRBJ1-2; D perhaps matches TRBD1 (5 bases). The CDR3 runs to 13 residues. Trimming left V 5 bases short and J 4 bases short, with 11 bases between. Looked up from germline, CDR1 is LNHDA and CDR2 is SQIVND (reference sequence). Here the CDR3 reads CASSPGGSYGYTF. The CDR3, as DNA: TGTGCCAGTAGTCCCGGGGGTTCCTATGGCTACACCTTC.

The chain joins TRBV19 to TRBJ2-7; 12 bases are shared with TRBD1. This CDR3 is built from 15 residues. From germline, CDR1 is LNHDA and CDR2 SQIVND (reference sequence). Trimming took 4 bases from V and 7 from J; bases not matched to a gene: 8. DNA for the CDR3: TGTGCCAGTAGTAGGGGGGACAGGGGGCCAGGGGAGCAGTACTTC. Its protein product is CASSRGDRGPGEQYF.

There are a few counts of this clone. The rearrangement links TRBV28 to TRBJ2-7; unclear D gene. There are 13 residues in the CDR3. With 4 bases removed from V and 2 bases from J, the gap between germline ends came to 9 bases. Germline V lookup: CDR1 MDHEN, CDR2 SYDVKM. The CDR3 loop reads CASSSGTTYEQYF. CDR3 in DNA: TGTGCCAGCAGTTCGGGCACTACCTACGAGCAGTACTTC.

The chain combines TRBV4-2 with TRBJ1-1; D is uncertain. CDR3 length: 13 residues. CDR1 and CDR2 (germline): LGHNA, YNFKEQ. The V gene lost 1 base and the J gene lost 4 bases, with 7 bases spanning the gap. The CDR3 sequence is CASSQAGSTEAFF. DNA for the CDR3: TGTGCCAGCAGCCAAGCGGGAAGCACTGAAGCTTTCTTT.

This chain connects TRBV7-2 to TRBJ2-2; no clear D. This CDR3 comprises 14 residues. Germline CDR1 and CDR2: SGHTA and FQGNSA. Between the trimmed V and J ends, which lost 3 bases and 6 bases, there was a span of 11 bases. CDR3 amino acids: CASSFVFKAGELFF. The CDR3 region has the DNA TGTGCCAGCAGCTTCGTTTTCAAGGCCGGGGAGCTGTTTTTT.

This chain links TRBV5-6 with TRBJ1-3; 9 nucleotides line up with TRBD1. Trimming at V came to 4 bases and at J to 4 bases, leaving 6 bases not matched to a gene. Germline V gene lookup returns CDR1 SGHDT and CDR2 YYEEEE. The CDR3 covers 15 residues. This CDR3 reads CASSPWDREGNTIYF. In DNA, the CDR3 is TGTGCCAGCAGCCCATGGGACAGGGAAGGAAACACCATATATTTT.

V is TRBV27 and J is TRBJ2-5; TRBD2 agrees at 8 bases. V trimming: 6 bases; J trimming: 1 base; junction bases outside the gene matches: 10. The CDR3 covers 16 residues. CDR1 is MNHEY and CDR2 is SMNVEV in the germline V gene (reference sequence). Here the CDR3 DNA reads TGTGCCAGCAGACGTACGGGGGGGCTGGTCCAAGAGACCCAGTACTTC. As protein: CASRRTGGLVQETQYF.

The chain has TRBV29-1 and TRBJ2-1; 10 nucleotides agree with TRBD2. CDR1 SQVTM and CDR2 ANQGSEA come from the germline V gene. The CDR3 sequence is 17 residues long. J was trimmed by 0 bases and V by 8 bases; bases with no gene match: 13. The CDR3 nucleotides are TGCAGCTCGGGGCGAGGACTAGCGGACCTCTCCTACAATGAGCAGTTCTTC. It specifies CSSGRGLADLSYNEQFF.

The chain joins TRBV6-6 to TRBJ2-5, with D perhaps TRBD2 (5 bases). Germline lookup yields CDR1 MNHNY and CDR2 SVGAGI (reference sequence). CDR3 size: 16 residues. V was pared by 6 bases and J by 1 base, with 18 bases between. This chain's CDR3 is CASRLGFPGSQETQYF. CDR3 in DNA: TGTGCCAGCAGGTTAGGATTCCCGGGGAGCCAAGAGACCCAGTACTTC.

The rearrangement uses TRBV7-2 and TRBJ2-1, with 8 nucleotides matching TRBD2. Germline values: CDR1 SGHTA, CDR2 FQGNSA. There are 16 residues in the CDR3. V gave up 5 bases and J gave up 3 bases; unmatched junction bases: 9. In DNA form, the CDR3 reads TGTGCCAGCAGCCGTGAGGTGGGACTAGGCTACAATGAGCAGTTCTTC. The encoded protein is CASSREVGLGYNEQFF. Looking up the rest from reference TRBV7-2 and TRBJ2-1 gives the full variable domain: GAGVSQSPSNKVTEKGKDVELRCDPISGHTALYWYRQSLGQGLEFLIYFQGNSAPDKSGLPSDRFSAERTGGSVSTLTIQRTQQEDSAVYLCASSREVGLGYNEQFFGPGTRLTVL.

V and J are TRBV29-1 and TRBJ1-1; D is unresolved. V lost 7 bases to trimming and J lost 6 bases, with 18 bases between them. The CDR3 covers 13 residues. The germline V gene has CDR1 SQVTM and CDR2 ANQGSEA. The CDR3 here is CSGEMRVRAEAFF. The CDR3 DNA reads TGCAGCGGTGAGATGAGGGTTCGGGCTGAAGCTTTCTTT.

The rearrangement uses TRBV10-3 and TRBJ2-7, with 7 bases aligning to TRBD2. The junction had 13 bases not matched to a gene; V was cut back by 4 bases and J by 1 base. Germline V lookup: CDR1 ENHRY, CDR2 SYGVKD. The CDR3 covers 17 residues. The CDR3 coding sequence is TGTGCCATCAGTGGGGAGGGCAGGAAAACTTCGTCCTACGAGCAGTACTTC. Residues: CAISGEGRKTSSYEQYF.

In this sample, this clone turned up once. This chain uses TRBV7-2 with TRBJ1-5; D is ambiguous. The CDR3 contains 13 residues. Trimming removed 2 bases from V and 5 bases from J, with 7 bases in between. CDR1 SGHTA and CDR2 FQGNSA come from the germline V gene. CDR3 sequence reads: CASSLRGYQPQHF. The CDR3, as DNA: TGTGCCAGCAGCTTACGTGGGTATCAGCCCCAGCATTTT.

J is TRBJ1-2 and V is TRBV6-2 or TRBV6-3, with D perhaps matching TRBD1 (6 bases). Germline CDR1 and CDR2: MNHEY and SVGEGT. The CDR3 totals 13 residues. V was pared by 5 bases and J by 7 bases, with 14 bases between. The CDR3 protein is CASSASGTFGYTF. CDR3 nucleotides: TGTGCCAGCAGTGCTTCCGGGACATTTGGCTACACCTTC.

V is TRBV11-2 and J is TRBJ1-4; no reliable D call. This CDR3 contains 14 residues. The germline V and J ends were trimmed by 5 bases and 10 bases, with 17 bases remaining between them. Germline CDR1 reads SGHAT; CDR2 reads FQNNGV. The CDR3 loop reads CASSLTEGLGKLFF. In DNA, the CDR3 is TGTGCCAGCAGCCTTACCGAGGGCCTGGGAAAACTGTTTTTT.

The chain recombines TRBV2 with TRBJ2-7, with 7 positions matching TRBD1. J was trimmed by 1 base and V by 7 bases; bases with no gene match: 7. CDR3 length equals 14 residues. Germline V lookup: CDR1 SNHLY, CDR2 FYNNEI. CDR3 coding DNA: TGTGCCAGCACGAGACAGGGTGGTTCCTACGAGCAGTACTTC. Its protein is CASTRQGGSYEQYF.

The genes are TRBV11-2 and TRBJ2-2; D not certain. Trimming shortened V by 3 bases and J by 2 bases, and 7 bases separated the two germline ends. CDR3 length equals 14 residues. Germline V gives CDR1 SGHAT, CDR2 FQNNGV. CDR3 sequence: CASSFDQNTGELFF. DNA of the CDR3: TGTGCCAGCAGCTTCGACCAAAACACCGGGGAGCTGTTTTTT.

This clone was detected once. The rearrangement uses TRBV7-2 and TRBJ1-2; TRBD1 agrees at 7 bases. In germline, CDR1 is SGHTA, CDR2 FQGNSA. There are 13 residues in the CDR3. Trimming removed 5 bases from V and 5 bases from J; junction bases left unmatched: 5. This chain's CDR3 is CASSTSGGYGYTF. CDR3 in DNA: TGTGCCAGCAGCACATCAGGGGGATATGGCTACACCTTC.

The chain combines TRBV6-5 with TRBJ1-5, with D tentatively TRBD1 (6 bases). Germline assignment: CDR1 MNHEY and CDR2 SVGAGI. The CDR3 consists of 15 residues. V shed 0 bases and J shed 7 bases, with 13 bases lying between them. The CDR3 loop is CASSYSRGAEQPQHF. For the CDR3, the DNA is TGTGCCAGCAGTTACTCGAGGGGGGCGGAACAGCCCCAGCATTTT.

This clone was counted between two and nine times. V and J are TRBV28 and TRBJ2-3; D is uncertain. The germline V gene has CDR1 MDHEN and CDR2 SYDVKM. The length of the CDR3 is 15 residues. The germline V and J ends were trimmed by 6 bases and 2 bases, with 15 bases remaining between them. The DNA of the CDR3 is TGTGCCAGCAGAACCTTCCAGGAGATCACAGATACGCAGTATTTT. This encodes CASRTFQEITDTQYF.

This rearrangement joins TRBV5-1 to TRBJ1-4; possibly TRBD1 for D (6 bases). Germline V lookup: CDR1 SGHRS, CDR2 YFSETQ. CDR3 length: 15 amino acids. Trimming took 4 bases from V and 7 from J, leaving 17 bases between them. The CDR3 protein is CASSRTAGRAEKLFF. DNA of the CDR3: TGCGCCAGCAGCAGGACAGCGGGGCGTGCTGAAAAACTGTTTTTT.

The CDR3, as DNA: TGTGCCAGCATGAGTCAGGGCGGCCAGCCCCAGCATTTT. Its protein is CASMSQGGQPQHF. This rearrangement joins TRBV2 to TRBJ1-5; TRBD1 is a possible D gene (5 bases). Germline V CDR1 and CDR2: SNHLY, FYNNEI. The CDR3 is 13 residues long. V was clipped by 7 bases and J by 7 bases, with 14 bases between them.

A few counts support this clone. The chain recombines TRBV3-1 (or the pseudogene TRBV3-2) with TRBJ2-7, with D unclear. CDR1 and CDR2 from the germline V gene are LGHDT and YNNKEL (reference sequence). V dropped 4 bases and J dropped 4 bases, with 11 bases sitting between them. The CDR3 totals 13 residues. Written as DNA, the CDR3 is TGTGCCAGCAGCCGAACAAGGGTTTACGAGCAGTACTTC. Its translation: CASSRTRVYEQYF.

This CDR3 reads CASSAAGPKAETQYF. CDR3 nucleotides: TGTGCCAGCAGCGCAGCCGGGCCCAAGGCGGAGACCCAGTACTTC. The rearrangement uses TRBV7-9 and TRBJ2-5; D is unclear. Germline V CDR1 and CDR2: SEHNR, FQNEAQ (reference sequence). The V gene lost 5 bases and the J gene lost 5 bases, with 18 bases spanning the gap. The CDR3 is 15 residues long. The entire variable domain, with the rest obtained from reference TRBV7-9 and TRBJ2-5, is as follows: DTGVSQNPRHKITKRGQNVTFRCDPISEHNRLYWYRQTLGQGPEFLTYFQNEAQLEKSRLLSDRFSAERPKGSFSTLEIQRTEQGDSAMYLCASSAAGPKAETQYFGPGTRLLVL.

This chain uses TRBV3-1 (or the pseudogene TRBV3-2) with TRBJ2-1; D perhaps matches TRBD1 (6 bases). The CDR3 runs to 11 residues. Trimming shortened V by 6 bases and J by 13 bases, and 13 bases separated the two germline ends. The germline gives CDR1 LGHDT, CDR2 YNNKEL (reference sequence). Here the CDR3 DNA reads TGTGCCAGCAGTGAGGGGGTAGGTCAGTTCTTC. This encodes CASSEGVGQFF.

The V call is TRBV2, the J call TRBJ1-4; a possible D gene is TRBD1 (5 bases). Trimming left V 10 bases short and J 0 bases short, with 18 bases between. Germline CDR1 SNHLY, CDR2 FYNNEI. The CDR3 runs 16 residues. CDR3 region: CATKRDLRTTNEKLFF. CDR3 bases: TGTGCCACCAAAAGGGACTTGCGGACAACTAATGAAAAACTGTTTTTT.